This T cell receptor beta chain comes out of a study of T-cell reconstitution after alpha-beta-depleted transplantation in children. V trimming: 5 bases; J trimming: 3 bases; junction bases outside the gene matches: 7. The CDR3 has 15 amino acids. Germline CDR1 is SEHNR and CDR2 is FQNEAQ (reference sequence). Using unique molecular identifiers, the investigators prepared the TCRbeta library. TCRdb re-called the PCR reads with MiXCR, one entry per CDR3 protein. The table shows a few hundred thousand distinct CDR3 sequences, with 11% occurring only once. This chain uses TRBV7-9 with TRBJ2-1, with 7 positions matching TRBD2. The input for sequencing was PBMCs from the stem cell graft donor, taken from the stem cell graft. This receptor was obtained from a human donor who donated a stem cell graft to a child with acute myeloid leukemia. The chain's CDR3 is CASSPSRDYYNEQFF. CDR3 nucleotide sequence: TGTGCCAGCAGCCCTAGCCGGGACTACTACAATGAGCAGTTCTTC. The entire variable domain, with the rest obtained from reference TRBV7-9 and TRBJ2-1, is as follows: DTGVSQNPRHKITKRGQNVTFRCDPISEHNRLYWYRQTLGQGPEFLTYFQNEAQLEKSRLLSDRFSAERPKGSFSTLEIQRTEQGDSAMYLCASSPSRDYYNEQFFGPGTRLTVL.